The clone carrying this TCR beta chain was observed a few times. The data were taken from a study of regulatory T cells in long-lasting Graves disease. The time point here: newly diagnosed GD, antithyroid drugs for less than 3 months. The TCR library was made from RNA extracted from PBMCs. There are 13 residues in the CDR3. V lost 8 bases and J 5 bases, leaving 15 bases between the germline ends. The V gene's germline CDR1 is MGHDK and CDR2 SYGVNS. Arm-PCR of CDR3 regions and iRepertoire HTBI primers were used to build TCR beta libraries. TCRdb analysed the multiplex PCR reads with MiXCR anew, one entry per CDR3 protein. Of roughly 440,000 distinct CDR3 sequences listed, about a sixth are singletons. This sample also belongs to another study, concerning T cells in Graves' hyperthyroidism and ophthalmopathy. That study reports: The primer set for the first-round RT-PCR of the TCR CDR3 was HTBI.

Sequenced material: peripheral blood mononuclear cells (PBMCs), taken at new diagnosis, from a patient treated with antithyroid drugs. The receptor's source is a woman aged 18-30 years with Graves disease. The chain uses TRBV25-1 and TRBJ1-1; TRBD1 is a possible D gene (6 bases). The CDR3 sequence is CASVRGGGTEAFF. In DNA, the CDR3 is TGTGCCAGCGTAAGGGGGGGAGGGACTGAAGCTTTCTTT.